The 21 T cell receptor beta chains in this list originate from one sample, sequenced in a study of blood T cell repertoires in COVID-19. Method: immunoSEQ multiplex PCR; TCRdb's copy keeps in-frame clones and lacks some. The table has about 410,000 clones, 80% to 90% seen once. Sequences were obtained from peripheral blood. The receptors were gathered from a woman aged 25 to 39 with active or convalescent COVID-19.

CDR3 residues: CASSKVGASYGNTIYF. The CDR3 region has the DNA TGTGCCAGCAGCAAAGTGGGGGCCAGCTATGGAAACACCATATATTTT. The chain uses TRBV21-1 and TRBJ1-3; the DNA was not compared with TRBD1, the D call given in the table. TRBV21-1 is designated a pseudogene. CDR3 length equals 16 residues.

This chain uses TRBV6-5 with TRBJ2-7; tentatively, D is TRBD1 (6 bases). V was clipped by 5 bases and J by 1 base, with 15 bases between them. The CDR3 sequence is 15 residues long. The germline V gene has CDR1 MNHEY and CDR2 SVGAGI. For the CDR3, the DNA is TGTGCCAGCAGTACCACAGGGATAGGGTCCTACGAGCAGTACTTC. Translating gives CASSTTGIGSYEQYF.

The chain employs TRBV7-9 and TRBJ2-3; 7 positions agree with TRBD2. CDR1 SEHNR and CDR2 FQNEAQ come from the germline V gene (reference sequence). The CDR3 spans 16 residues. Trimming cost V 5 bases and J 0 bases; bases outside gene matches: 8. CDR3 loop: CASSNLADDSTDTQYF. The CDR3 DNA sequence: TGTGCCAGCAGCAACCTAGCGGACGATAGCACAGATACGCAGTATTTT.

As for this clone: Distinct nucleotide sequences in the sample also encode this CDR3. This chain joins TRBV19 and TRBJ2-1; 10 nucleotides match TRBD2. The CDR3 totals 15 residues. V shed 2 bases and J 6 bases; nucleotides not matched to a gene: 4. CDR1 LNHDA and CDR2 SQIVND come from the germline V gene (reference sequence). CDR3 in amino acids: CASSILAGASNEQFF. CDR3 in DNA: TGTGCCAGTAGTATACTAGCGGGAGCGTCCAATGAGCAGTTCTTC.

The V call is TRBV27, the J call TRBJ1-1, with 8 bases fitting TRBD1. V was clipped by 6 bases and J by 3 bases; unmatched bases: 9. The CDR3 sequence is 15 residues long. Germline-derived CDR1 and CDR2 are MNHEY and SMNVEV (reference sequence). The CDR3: CASRYRGETYTEAFF. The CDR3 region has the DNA TGTGCCAGCAGGTACAGGGGGGAAACCTACACTGAAGCTTTCTTT.

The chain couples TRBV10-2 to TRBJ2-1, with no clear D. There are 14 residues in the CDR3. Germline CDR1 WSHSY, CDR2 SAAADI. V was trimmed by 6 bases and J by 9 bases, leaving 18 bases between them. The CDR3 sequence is CASSGRSLDGEQFF. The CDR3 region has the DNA TGCGCCAGCAGCGGTCGGTCGTTAGATGGTGAGCAGTTCTTC.

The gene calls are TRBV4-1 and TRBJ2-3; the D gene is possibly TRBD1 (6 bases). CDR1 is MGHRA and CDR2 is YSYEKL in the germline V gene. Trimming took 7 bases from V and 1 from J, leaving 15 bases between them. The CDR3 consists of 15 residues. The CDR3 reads CASTEQGMGTDTQYF. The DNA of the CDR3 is TGCGCCAGCACCGAACAGGGAATGGGCACAGATACGCAGTATTTT.

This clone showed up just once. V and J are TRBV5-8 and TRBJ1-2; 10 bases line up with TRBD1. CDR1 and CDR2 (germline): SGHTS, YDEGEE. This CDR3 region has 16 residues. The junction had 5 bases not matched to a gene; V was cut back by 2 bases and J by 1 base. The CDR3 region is CASSLSGTGDNYGYTF. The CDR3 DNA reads TGTGCCAGCAGCTTATCCGGGACAGGGGATAACTATGGCTACACCTTC.

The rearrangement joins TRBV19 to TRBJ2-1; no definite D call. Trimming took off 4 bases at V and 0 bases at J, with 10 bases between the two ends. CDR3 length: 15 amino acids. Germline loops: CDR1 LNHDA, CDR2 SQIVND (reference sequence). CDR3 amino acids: CASSTLLVSYNEQFF. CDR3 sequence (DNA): TGTGCCAGTAGTACCCTCCTTGTCTCCTACAATGAGCAGTTCTTC. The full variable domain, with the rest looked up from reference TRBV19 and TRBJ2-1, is DGGITQSPKYLFRKEGQNVTLSCEQNLNHDAMYWYRQDPGQGLRLIYYSQIVNDFQKGDIAEGYSVSREKKESFPLTVTSAQKNPTAFYLCASSTLLVSYNEQFFGPGTRLTVL.

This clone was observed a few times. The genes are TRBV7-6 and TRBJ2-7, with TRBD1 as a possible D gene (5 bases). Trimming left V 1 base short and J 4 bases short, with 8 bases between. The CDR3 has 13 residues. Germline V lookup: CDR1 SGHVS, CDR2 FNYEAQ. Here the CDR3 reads CASSLEGRYEQYF. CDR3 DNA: TGTGCCAGCAGCTTAGAGGGGCGGTACGAGCAGTACTTC.

For the CDR3, the DNA is TGTGCCAGCAGCTATCTTCCCCCTTTTGCGGAGAGGCTCTACGAGCAGTACTTC. This translates into CASSYLPPFAERLYEQYF. V usage is TRBV7-9 and J usage is TRBJ2-7; D unclear. V was shortened by 4 bases and J by 3 bases, with 25 bases between the two germline ends. Germline assignment: CDR1 SEHNR and CDR2 FQNEAQ (reference sequence). This CDR3 spans 18 amino acids.

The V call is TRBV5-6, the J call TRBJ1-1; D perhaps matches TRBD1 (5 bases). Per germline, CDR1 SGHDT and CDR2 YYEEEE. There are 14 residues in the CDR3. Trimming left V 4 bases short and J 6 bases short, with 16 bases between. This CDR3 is CASSTGLLPSEAFF. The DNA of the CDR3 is TGTGCCAGCAGCACGGGACTGCTACCCTCTGAAGCTTTCTTT.

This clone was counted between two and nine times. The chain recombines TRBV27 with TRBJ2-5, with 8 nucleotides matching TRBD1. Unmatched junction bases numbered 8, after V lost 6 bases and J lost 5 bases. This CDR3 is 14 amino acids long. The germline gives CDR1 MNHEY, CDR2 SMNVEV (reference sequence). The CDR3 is CASRPGGAYETQYF. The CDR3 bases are TGTGCCAGCAGACCAGGGGGCGCGTACGAGACCCAGTACTTC.

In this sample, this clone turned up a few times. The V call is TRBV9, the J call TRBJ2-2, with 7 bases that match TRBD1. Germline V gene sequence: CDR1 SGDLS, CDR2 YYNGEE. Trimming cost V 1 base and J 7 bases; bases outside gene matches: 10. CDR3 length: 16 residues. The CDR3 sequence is CASSVNGPRDSGELFF. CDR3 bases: TGTGCCAGCAGCGTAAACGGGCCGAGGGACAGCGGGGAGCTGTTTTTT.

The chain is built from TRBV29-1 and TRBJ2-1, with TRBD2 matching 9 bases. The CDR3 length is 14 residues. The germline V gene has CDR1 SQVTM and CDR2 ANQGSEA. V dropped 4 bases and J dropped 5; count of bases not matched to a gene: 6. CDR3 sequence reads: CSVAVSGGHNEQFF. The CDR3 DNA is TGCAGCGTTGCGGTTAGCGGGGGACACAATGAGCAGTTCTTC.

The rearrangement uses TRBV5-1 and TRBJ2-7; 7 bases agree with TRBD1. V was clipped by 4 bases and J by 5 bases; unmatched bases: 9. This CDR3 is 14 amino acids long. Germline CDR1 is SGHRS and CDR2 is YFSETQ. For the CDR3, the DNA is TGCGCCAGCAGCCCACAGGGGATATACAACGAGCAGTACTTC. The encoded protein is CASSPQGIYNEQYF.

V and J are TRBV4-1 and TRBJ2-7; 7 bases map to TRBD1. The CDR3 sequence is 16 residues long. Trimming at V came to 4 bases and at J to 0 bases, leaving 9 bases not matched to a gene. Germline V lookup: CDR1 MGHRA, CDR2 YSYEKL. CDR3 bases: TGCGCCAGCAGCCCCTCCGTACAGGGGACCTCCTACGAGCAGTACTTC. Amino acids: CASSPSVQGTSYEQYF.

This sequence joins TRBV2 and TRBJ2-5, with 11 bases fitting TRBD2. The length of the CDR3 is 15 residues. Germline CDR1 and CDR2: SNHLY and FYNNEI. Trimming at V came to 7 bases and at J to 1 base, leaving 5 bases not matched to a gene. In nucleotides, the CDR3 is TGTGCCAGCAAAACTAGCGGGAGACCCCAAGAGACCCAGTACTTC. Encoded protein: CASKTSGRPQETQYF.

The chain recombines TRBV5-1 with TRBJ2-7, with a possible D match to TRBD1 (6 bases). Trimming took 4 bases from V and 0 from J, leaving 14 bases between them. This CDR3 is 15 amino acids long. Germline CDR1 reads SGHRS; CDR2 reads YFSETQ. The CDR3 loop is CASSLFRGSSYEQYF. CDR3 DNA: TGCGCCAGCAGCCTGTTCAGGGGCAGCTCCTACGAGCAGTACTTC. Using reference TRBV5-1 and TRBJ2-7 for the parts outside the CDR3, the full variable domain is KAGVTQTPRYLIKTRGQQVTLSCSPISGHRSVSWYQQTPGQGLQFLFEYFSETQRNKGNFPGRFSGRQFSNSRSEMNVSTLELGDSALYLCASSLFRGSSYEQYFGPGTRLTVT.

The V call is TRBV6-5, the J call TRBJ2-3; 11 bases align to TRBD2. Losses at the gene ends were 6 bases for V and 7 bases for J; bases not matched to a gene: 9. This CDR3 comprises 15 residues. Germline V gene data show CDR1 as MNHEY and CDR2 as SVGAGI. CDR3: CASRHTSGSYHTQYF. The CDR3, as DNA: TGTGCCAGCAGACATACTAGCGGGAGTTACCATACGCAGTATTTT.

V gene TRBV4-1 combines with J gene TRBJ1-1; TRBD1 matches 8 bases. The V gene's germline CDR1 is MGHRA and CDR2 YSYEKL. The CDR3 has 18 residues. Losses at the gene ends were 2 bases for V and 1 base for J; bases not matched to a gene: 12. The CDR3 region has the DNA TGCGCCAGCAGCCAAATCCTCAGGGGGCGCGGGTCGAACACTGAAGCTTTCTTT. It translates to CASSQILRGRGSNTEAFF.